The 18 T cell receptor beta chains in this list originate from one sample, sequenced in a study of blood T cells in healthy people across ages. Next came a second PCR, run for about 7 to 12 cycles, which used a sample-barcoded 5' primer along with a J-beta primer mix. TCRdb called the 5' RACE reads again in MiXCR, with one record for every CDR3 protein. The sample yields about 720,000 distinct CDR3 sequences, about 20% seen once. Sequencing was done on a sample of blood. These receptors came from a man aged 65-85 years in good health.

This clonotype was detected ten times or more. The J gene is TRBJ2-7, the V gene TRBV6-2 or TRBV6-3; 7 positions agree with TRBD1. After removal of 10 bases from V and 2 bases from J, the junction contained 5 bases not matched to a gene. CDR1 is MNHEY, CDR2 SVGEGT, per germline. The CDR3 totals 12 residues. The CDR3, as DNA: TGTGCCACCCAGGGACAGACCTACGAGCAGTACGTC. Protein sequence: CATQGQTYEQYV.

This clonotype was found a few times. The chain joins TRBV29-1 to TRBJ2-5, with D possibly being TRBD1 (6 bases). The CDR3 runs 11 residues. The germline gives CDR1 SQVTM, CDR2 ANQGSEA. V was trimmed by 6 bases and J by 14 bases, leaving 19 bases between them. The CDR3 spells CSVTSPGDVYF. The CDR3 nucleotides read TGCAGCGTAACGAGTCCAGGGGACGTATACTTC. Full variable domain (missing parts from reference TRBV29-1 and TRBJ2-5): SAVISQKPSRDICQRGTSLTIQCQVDSQVTMMFWYRQQPGQSLTLIATANQGSEATYESGFVIDKFPISRPNLTFSTLTVSNMSPEDSSIYLCSVTSPGDVYFGPGTRLLVL.

This clonotype has at least ten counts. The chain joins TRBV3-1 to TRBJ2-7; D might be TRBD1 (5 bases). V gave up 1 base and J gave up 6 bases, with 13 bases separating them. The CDR3 has 14 amino acids. Germline V gene data show CDR1 as LGHDT and CDR2 as YNNKEL (reference sequence). In nucleotides, the CDR3 is TGTGCCAGCAGCCAAGGAAGGCAGGGTCGCGAGCAGTACTTC. Its protein product is CASSQGRQGREQYF.

V is TRBV5-1 and J is TRBJ2-3; 11 positions match TRBD1. The CDR3 is 17 amino acids. Germline V lookup: CDR1 SGHRS, CDR2 YFSETQ. The V segment lost 2 bases and the J segment 5 bases; nucleotides outside the gene matches: 10. The CDR3 nucleotides read TGCGCCAGCAGCTTAAGACCGGGACAGGGGGTTTTAGATACGCAGTATTTT. As protein: CASSLRPGQGVLDTQYF.

The chain's CDR3 is CASSYRTNQPQHF. The DNA for the CDR3 is TGTGCCAGCAGCTACCGGACAAATCAGCCCCAGCATTTT. The rearrangement uses TRBV7-2 and TRBJ1-5; D might be TRBD1 (5 bases). The CDR3 contains 13 residues. Trimming removed 4 bases from V and 4 bases from J, with 8 bases in between. Germline-derived CDR1 and CDR2 are SGHTA and FQGNSA.

The chain links TRBV18 to TRBJ2-7; 8 bases align to TRBD1. CDR3 length: 15 residues. Germline assignment: CDR1 KGHSH and CDR2 LQKENI. After removal of 2 bases from V and 3 bases from J, the junction contained 6 bases not matched to a gene. CDR3: CASSPGTGSNYEQYF. The DNA of the CDR3 is TGTGCCAGCTCACCAGGGACAGGCTCGAACTACGAGCAGTACTTC.

This clonotype occurred a few times. This chain links TRBV6-6 with TRBJ1-6; D remains ambiguous. The germline gives CDR1 MNHNY, CDR2 SVGAGI (reference sequence). Trimming took off 1 base at V and 7 bases at J, with 8 bases between the two ends. The CDR3 covers 14 residues. CDR3 in DNA: TGTGCCAGCAGTTACTATGGCAGCAATTCACCCCTCCACTTT. Protein sequence: CASSYYGSNSPLHF.

The V gene is TRBV3-1, the J gene TRBJ2-7; D is undetermined. The CDR3 is 13 residues long. CDR1 and CDR2 (germline): LGHDT, YNNKEL (reference sequence). The V gene lost 0 bases and the J gene lost 3 bases, with 6 bases spanning the gap. The CDR3 DNA is TGTGCCAGCAGCCAAGATCGGAACTACGAGCAGTACTTC. This codes for CASSQDRNYEQYF.

In this sample, this clonotype turned up a few times. This chain links TRBV9 with TRBJ1-3; no clear D. Germline loops: CDR1 SGDLS, CDR2 YYNGEE. CDR3 size: 13 residues. Between the trimmed V and J ends, which lost 4 bases and 4 bases, there was a span of 9 bases. In DNA form, the CDR3 reads TGTGCCAGCAGCCTCCGGTGGGGAAACACCATATATTTT. This translates into CASSLRWGNTIYF.

The chain carries TRBV3-1 and TRBJ2-5; D unresolved. This CDR3 has 14 residues. CDR1 LGHDT and CDR2 YNNKEL come from the germline V gene (reference sequence). V lost 3 bases, J lost 5 bases, and 13 bases lay in between. The CDR3 DNA is TGTGCCAGCAGCCAGGGTACCTCCGGTGAGACCCAGTACTTC. Its protein is CASSQGTSGETQYF.

The sample holds a few counts of this clonotype. CDR3 region: CASSQSNTGGRGYTF. The CDR3 region has the DNA TGTGCCAGCAGCCAATCCAACACAGGGGGCCGTGGCTACACCTTC. This rearrangement joins TRBV14 to TRBJ1-2; 9 positions match TRBD1. CDR1 is SGHDN and CDR2 is FVKESK in the germline V gene. Trimming removed 2 bases from V and 7 bases from J; junction bases left unmatched: 8. This CDR3 region has 15 residues.

This sequence joins TRBV9 and TRBJ2-3; unclear D gene. The V and J ends lost 0 bases and 2 bases respectively, with 10 bases between them. The CDR3 has 15 residues. Germline loops: CDR1 SGDLS, CDR2 YYNGEE. The CDR3 loop reads CASSVAQYLTDTQYF. CDR3 coding DNA: TGTGCCAGCAGCGTAGCTCAGTATCTCACAGATACGCAGTATTTT.

The J gene is TRBJ2-4, the V gene TRBV12-3 or TRBV12-4, with 9 bases matching TRBD1. Losses at the gene ends were 6 bases for V and 9 bases for J; bases not matched to a gene: 9. The CDR3 extends over 14 amino acids. The CDR3 is CASRNMGQGAIQYF. The CDR3 nucleotides are TGTGCCAGCAGGAACATGGGACAGGGTGCCATTCAGTACTTC.

This sequence joins TRBV14 and TRBJ1-3; D remains unclear. Germline V gene sequence: CDR1 SGHDN, CDR2 FVKESK. This CDR3 has 15 residues. The V end lost 5 bases, the J end lost 1 base, and 12 bases lay between the germline ends. The CDR3 bases are TGTGCCAGCAGCGTCAGCAGCGTTTCTGGAAACACCATATATTTT. Residues: CASSVSSVSGNTIYF.

The chain has TRBV2 and TRBJ2-3, with 8 bases identical to TRBD2. The CDR3 length is 15 residues. Per the germline V gene, CDR1 is SNHLY and CDR2 is FYNNEI. The trim removed 5 bases at V and 0 bases at J, leaving 4 bases unmatched. The CDR3 nucleotides are TGTGCCAGCAGTAATAGCGGGACGAGCACAGATACGCAGTATTTT. Its translation: CASSNSGTSTDTQYF.

The J gene is TRBJ2-5, the V gene TRBV7-8; 7 nucleotides match TRBD1. The V and J ends lost 4 bases and 5 bases, in that order; junction bases with no gene match: 10. The CDR3 is 15 residues long. The germline V gene has CDR1 SGHVS and CDR2 FQNEAQ. CDR3 sequence: CASSSRTGVGETQYF. The CDR3 DNA reads TGTGCCAGCAGCTCTAGAACAGGGGTTGGGGAGACCCAGTACTTC.

V usage is TRBV21-1 and J usage is TRBJ2-7; the table gives TRBD1 as D, unverified against the DNA. The J call is in doubt because the DNA end fits TRBJ2-1 better. TRBV21-1 is assigned pseudogene status. This CDR3 comprises 15 residues. The CDR3 sequence: CASPLRAQPHNEQFF. As DNA, the CDR3 is TGTGCCAGCCCCCTCCGGGCGCAGCCCCACAATGAGCAGTTCTTC.

The sample holds a few counts of this clonotype. This chain links TRBV12-3 or TRBV12-4 with TRBJ1-2; 7 bases line up with TRBD1. V lost 8 bases, J lost 8 bases, and 8 bases stayed unmatched. This CDR3 has 12 amino acids. CDR3 bases: TGTGCCAGCGGGACAGACAGAATCGGCTACACCTTC. Translation: CASGTDRIGYTF.